The next 2 T cell receptor beta chains were all read from a single sample in a study of OX40 agonist ivuxolimab in advanced cancers. TCRdb's table, derived via immunoSEQ multiplex PCR, lists solely in-frame clones and lacks some. Of 60,000 to 75,000 clones listed, approximately 86% are singletons. Specimen: CD4+ or CD8+ T cells sorted from blood, collected in a trial of the OX40 agonist ivuxolimab. These receptors were collected from an adult with an advanced solid tumor such as melanoma, head and neck, liver or kidney cancer.

V is TRBV10-1 and J is TRBJ2-2, with TRBD2 as a possible D gene (6 bases). CDR3 length: 20 residues. V was shortened by 2 bases and J by 2 bases, with 24 bases between the two germline ends. Looked up from germline, CDR1 is WNHNN and CDR2 is SYGVQD (reference sequence). CDR3 sequence reads: CASSEALTGVSGSNTGELFF. The CDR3 DNA reads as TGCGCCAGCAGTGAGGCCCTCACTGGGGTCAGCGGGTCCAACACCGGGGAGCTGTTTTTT.

The V call is TRBV29-1, the J call TRBJ2-5, with 9 bases identical to TRBD1. CDR3 length equals 12 residues. The junction had 10 bases not matched to a gene; V was cut back by 7 bases and J by 10 bases. In germline, CDR1 is SQVTM, CDR2 ANQGSEA. This CDR3 is CSAHLDRGNQYF. The DNA for the CDR3 is TGCAGCGCACACCTGGACAGGGGAAACCAGTACTTC.